This note documents a single T cell receptor beta chain sequence. Antigen unknown. Attachment of unique molecular identifiers to individual cDNA molecules was performed in the library. TCRdb called the RACE reads again in MiXCR, with one record for every CDR3 protein. The sample shows around 300,000 distinct CDR3 sequences, roughly 6% of them seen only once. The sample is drawn from a study of human T cells and chemical hapten exposure. At the level of the study: Upper inner arm skin measuring 2 cm by 2 cm received 2% DPC for sensitization.

V gave up 0 bases and J gave up 1 base, with 10 bases separating them. The CDR3 totals 15 residues. Per the germline V gene, CDR1 is MNHEY and CDR2 is SVGAGI. Noted time point: pre-sensitization, week 0. The treatment denotes: therapeutic diphenylcyclopropenone sensitization with weekly scalp DPC. Study outcomes and limitations: Having alopecia, the donors may differ immunologically from healthy people. With DPC sensitization, TCRs exceeding 1 in 1000 frequency showed no change.

The clonotype was recovered from a woman younger than 30 with alopecia areata. Some clones in this sample may be carry-over from other donors' samples. The sequenced sample was whole blood, obtained in connection with sensitization to the hapten diphenylcyclopropenone (DPC). The V gene is TRBV6-5, the J gene TRBJ2-7; D gene uncertain. In DNA form, the CDR3 reads TGTGCCAGCAGTTACTCGCTCAAGGGTTCCTACGAGCAGTACTTC. Amino acid sequence: CASSYSLKGSYEQYF.